This T cell receptor (beta chain) was captured by sequencing in a study of T cells in Graves' hyperthyroidism and ophthalmopathy. The V gene lost 4 bases and the J gene lost 1 base, with 12 bases spanning the gap. The CDR3 extends over 15 amino acids. Germline V gene lookup returns CDR1 SGHRS and CDR2 YFSETQ. The TCR beta CDR3 regions underwent amplification using RNA transcripts as the source. HTBI primers were employed in a first-round RT-PCR of the TCR CDR3. TCRdb re-analysed the multiplex PCR reads in MiXCR, keeping a single row per CDR3 protein. The data hold about 290,000 distinct CDR3 sequences, with roughly an eighth observed a single time.

The V gene is TRBV5-1, the J gene TRBJ1-5; perhaps TRBD1 as D (6 bases). This TCR derives from a woman aged 40 to 55 with Graves' hyperthyroidism. Input material: blood. The CDR3 nucleotides are TGCGCCAGCAGCCAGTCCGGGACAAGCAATCAGCCCCAGCATTTT. Protein product: CASSQSGTSNQPQHF.